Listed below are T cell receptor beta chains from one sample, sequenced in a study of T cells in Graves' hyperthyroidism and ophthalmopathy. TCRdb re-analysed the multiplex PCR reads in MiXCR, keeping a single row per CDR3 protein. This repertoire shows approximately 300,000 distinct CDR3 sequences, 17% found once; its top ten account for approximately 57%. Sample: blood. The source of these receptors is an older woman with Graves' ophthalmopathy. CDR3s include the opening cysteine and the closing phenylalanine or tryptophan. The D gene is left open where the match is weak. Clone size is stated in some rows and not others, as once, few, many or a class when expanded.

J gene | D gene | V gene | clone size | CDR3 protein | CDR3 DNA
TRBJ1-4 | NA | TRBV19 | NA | CASSMSRNEKLFF | TGTGCCAGTAGTATGTCCCGGAATGAAAAACTGTTTTTT
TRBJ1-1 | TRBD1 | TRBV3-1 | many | CASSQGTGDAFF | TGTGCCAGCAGCCAAGGGACAGGGGATGCTTTCTTT
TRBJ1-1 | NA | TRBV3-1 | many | CASSQFRGTTEAFF | TGTGCCAGCAGCCAGTTCCGGGGGACCACTGAAGCTTTCTTT
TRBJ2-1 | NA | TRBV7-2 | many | CASSLGASYNEQFF | TGTGCCAGCAGCTTGGGGGCATCCTACAATGAGCAGTTCTTC
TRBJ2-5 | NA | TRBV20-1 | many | CSARNHPGLEETQYF | TGCAGTGCTAGAAACCATCCGGGACTCGAAGAGACCCAGTACTTC
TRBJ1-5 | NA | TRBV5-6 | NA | CASSAQEYNSNQPQHF | TGTGCCAGCAGCGCACAGGAATACAATAGCAATCAGCCCCAGCATTTT
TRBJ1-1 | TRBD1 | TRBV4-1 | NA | CASSQVGRGHTEAFF | TGCGCCAGCAGCCAAGTTGGCAGGGGGCACACTGAAGCTTTCTTT
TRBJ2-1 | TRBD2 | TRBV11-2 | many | CASSSRMASGGGEQFF | TGTGCCAGCAGCTCACGCATGGCTAGCGGGGGAGGGGAGCAGTTCTTC
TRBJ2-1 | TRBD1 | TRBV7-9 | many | CASSLVGGEVNEQFF | TGTGCCAGCAGCTTAGTAGGGGGCGAGGTGAATGAGCAGTTCTTC
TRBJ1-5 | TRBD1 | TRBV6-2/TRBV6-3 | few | CASSDPLDRQEHF | TGTGCCAGCAGTGACCCCCTGGACAGGCAGGAGCATTTT
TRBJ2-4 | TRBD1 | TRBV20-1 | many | CSAPRERGRFGNIQYF | TGCAGTGCCCCCCGTGAGAGGGGGCGCTTTGGAAACATTCAGTACTTC
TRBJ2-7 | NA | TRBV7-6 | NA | CASSVEGGVSYEQYF | TGTGCCAGCAGCGTGGAAGGCGGGGTCTCCTACGAGCAGTACTTC
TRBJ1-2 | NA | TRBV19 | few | CASKDRYGYTF | TGTGCCAGTAAGGACAGATATGGCTACACCTTC
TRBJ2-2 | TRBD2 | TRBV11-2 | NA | CASSAVWLAGGKFTGELFF | TGTGCCAGCAGCGCCGTTTGGCTAGCGGGGGGAAAATTCACCGGGGAGCTGTTTTTT
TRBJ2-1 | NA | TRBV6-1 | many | CASSEPGPRYNEQFF | TGTGCCAGCAGTGAACCCGGACCCCGCTACAATGAGCAGTTCTTC
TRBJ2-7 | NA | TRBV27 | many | CASTEVGTDTYEQYF | TGTGCCAGCACTGAGGTGGGGACGGATACCTACGAGCAGTACTTC
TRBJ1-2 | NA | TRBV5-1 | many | CASSPSDTSYGYTF | TGCGCCAGCAGCCCGTCCGACACGTCCTATGGCTACACCTTC
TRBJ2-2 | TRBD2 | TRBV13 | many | CASSPRRTSGNTGELFF | TGTGCCAGCAGCCCCCGCAGGACTAGCGGGAACACCGGGGAGCTGTTTTTT
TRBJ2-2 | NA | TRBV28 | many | CASSWGGSSGELFF | TGTGCCAGCAGTTGGGGAGGTTCGTCGGGGGAGCTGTTTTTT
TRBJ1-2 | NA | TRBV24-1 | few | CATSDFGRDGGYTF | TGTGCCACCAGTGATTTTGGCAGGGACGGCGGCTACACCTTC
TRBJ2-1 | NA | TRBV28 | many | CASSLLGREDNEQFF | TGTGCCAGCAGTTTATTGGGCAGGGAAGACAATGAGCAGTTCTTC
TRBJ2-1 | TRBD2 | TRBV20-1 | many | CSALTSGINNEQFF | TGCAGTGCTTTGACTAGCGGGATTAACAATGAGCAGTTCTTC
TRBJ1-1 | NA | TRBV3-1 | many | CASSHGRSTEAFF | TGTGCCAGCAGCCATGGGAGGAGCACTGAAGCTTTCTTT
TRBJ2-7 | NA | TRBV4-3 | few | CASSQDRSGEQYF | TGCGCCAGCAGCCAAGATCGCTCGGGGGAGCAGTACTTC
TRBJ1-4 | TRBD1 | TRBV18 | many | CASSSRDSEKLFF | TGTGCCAGCTCGTCCCGGGACAGCGAAAAACTGTTTTTT
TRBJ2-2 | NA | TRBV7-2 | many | CASIGPLNTGELFF | TGTGCCAGCATCGGACCCCTGAACACCGGGGAGCTGTTTTTT
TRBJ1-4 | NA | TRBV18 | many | CASSPPGDAEKLFF | TGTGCCAGCTCACCGCCCGGGGACGCTGAAAAACTGTTTTTT
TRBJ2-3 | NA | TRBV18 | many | CASSPPSDTQYF | TGTGCCAGCTCACCACCATCAGATACGCAGTATTTT
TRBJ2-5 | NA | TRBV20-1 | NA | CSASGIQRLETQYF | TGCAGTGCTAGTGGGATCCAGCGATTGGAGACCCAGTACTTC
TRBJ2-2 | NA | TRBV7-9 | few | CASSLGNRVDTGELFF | TGTGCCAGCAGCTTAGGAAACAGGGTTGACACCGGGGAGCTGTTTTTT
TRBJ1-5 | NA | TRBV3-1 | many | CASSQGALNSNQPQHF | TGTGCCAGCAGCCAAGGGGCCTTGAATAGCAATCAGCCCCAGCATTTT
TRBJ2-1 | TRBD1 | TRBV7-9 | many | CASSTPGQGTITNEQFF | TGTGCCAGCAGCACCCCGGGACAGGGAACCATCACCAATGAGCAGTTCTTC
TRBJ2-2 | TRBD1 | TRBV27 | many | CASSFGTGGSGELFF | TGTGCCAGCAGTTTCGGGACAGGGGGCTCCGGGGAGCTGTTTTTT
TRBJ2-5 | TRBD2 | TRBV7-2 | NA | CASSFPLAGGETQYF | TGTGCCAGCAGCTTTCCACTAGCGGGGGGAGAGACCCAGTACTTC
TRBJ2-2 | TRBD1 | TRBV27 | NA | CASSQRTGFNTGELFF | TGTGCCAGCTCCCAGAGGACAGGGTTCAACACCGGGGAGCTGTTTTTT
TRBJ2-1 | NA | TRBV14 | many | CASSRGGPPYNEQFF | TGTGCCAGCAGCCGCGGGGGCCCACCCTACAATGAGCAGTTCTTC
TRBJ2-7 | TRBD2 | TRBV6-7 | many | CASSLDPRTVQAGVYDTNEQYF | TGTGCCAGCAGTTTAGACCCGAGGACCGTACAGGCGGGAGTTTACGACACGAACGAGCAGTACTTC
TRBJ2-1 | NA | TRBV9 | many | CASSVTRGEQFF | TGTGCCAGCAGCGTAACCCGGGGTGAGCAGTTCTTC
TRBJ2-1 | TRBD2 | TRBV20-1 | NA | CSARIAGGLGEQFF | TGCAGTGCTAGAATAGCGGGGGGTCTAGGTGAGCAGTTCTTC
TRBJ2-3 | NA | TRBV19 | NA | CASSTGLLGQGGDTQYF | TGTGCCAGTAGTACGGGACTGCTCGGTCAGGGAGGAGATACGCAGTATTTT
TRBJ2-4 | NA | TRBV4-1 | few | CASSQEATLRPDIQYF | TGCGCCAGCAGCCAAGAGGCCACCCTCCGCCCGGACATTCAGTACTTC
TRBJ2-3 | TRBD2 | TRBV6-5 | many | CASSYLTGTTTDTQYF | TGTGCCAGCAGTTACTTAACCGGGACTACCACAGATACGCAGTATTTT
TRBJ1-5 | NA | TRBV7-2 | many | CASSQGDTYSNQPQHF | TGTGCCAGCAGCCAAGGGGACACTTATAGCAATCAGCCCCAGCATTTT
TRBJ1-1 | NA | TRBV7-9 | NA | CASSDYRNTEAFF | TGTGCCAGCAGTGATTACAGGAACACTGAAGCTTTCTTT
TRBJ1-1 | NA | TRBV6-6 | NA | CASSYLGGQANTEAFF | TGTGCCAGCAGTTACCTCGGGGGGCAGGCGAACACTGAAGCTTTCTTT
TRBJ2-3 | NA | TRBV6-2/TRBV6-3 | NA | CASSYWLAVADTQYF | TGTGCCAGCAGTTACTGGCTAGCCGTCGCAGATACGCAGTATTTT
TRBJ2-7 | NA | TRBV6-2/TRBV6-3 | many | CAIGYSYEQYF | TGTGCCATTGGATACTCCTACGAGCAGTACTTC
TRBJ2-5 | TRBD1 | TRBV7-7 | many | CASSHGQGPGETQYF | TGTGCTAGCAGCCACGGACAGGGCCCCGGGGAGACCCAGTACTTC
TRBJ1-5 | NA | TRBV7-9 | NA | CASSNLARDSNQPQHF | TGTGCCAGCAGTAACTTAGCGAGGGATAGCAATCAGCCCCAGCATTTT
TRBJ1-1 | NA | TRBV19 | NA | CASRDSGRLNTEAFF | TGTGCCAGTAGAGATTCGGGACGGTTGAACACTGAAGCTTTCTTT
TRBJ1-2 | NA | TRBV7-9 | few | CASSRTQGLYGYTF | TGTGCCAGCAGTCGAACTCAGGGACTCTATGGCTACACCTTC
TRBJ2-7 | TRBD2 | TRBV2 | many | CASGRRLAGDTYEQYF | TGTGCCAGCGGAAGGAGACTAGCGGGGGATACCTACGAGCAGTACTTC
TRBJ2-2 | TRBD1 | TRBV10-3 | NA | CAIRTDRGTGELFF | TGTGCCATCAGAACTGACAGGGGCACCGGGGAGCTGTTTTTT
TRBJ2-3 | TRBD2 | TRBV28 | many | CACLAGVGDTQYF | TGTGCCTGCCTAGCGGGAGTGGGAGATACGCAGTATTTT